The 24 T cell receptor beta chains in this list originate from one sample, sequenced in a study of response to subunit inactivated influenza vaccine. TCRdb ran MiXCR on the RT-PCR reads and lists one entry per CDR3 protein. The sample holds more than 400,000 distinct CDR3 sequences, 10% to 11% seen once. The sequenced sample was PBMCs from blood, obtained 40 to 50 days after vaccination. The receptors come from a man over 45 who received an inactivated influenza vaccine.

This clonotype was seen repeatedly, ten times or more. The CDR3 DNA sequence: TGTGCCAGCAGCTTAGCGGGCACGCAGTATTTT. Amino acid sequence: CASSLAGTQYF. The chain employs TRBV7-8 and TRBJ2-3; D is uncertain. The CDR3 is made up of 11 amino acids. Trimming took 0 bases from V and 9 from J, leaving 4 bases between them. The germline gives CDR1 SGHVS, CDR2 FQNEAQ.

This clonotype has ten or more counts. V usage is TRBV4-1 and J usage is TRBJ2-2, with unresolved D. CDR1 and CDR2 (germline): MGHRA, YSYEKL. Trimming shortened V by 1 base and J by 6 bases, and 12 bases separated the two germline ends. This CDR3 contains 15 residues. The CDR3 sequence: CASSQGGLWAGELFF. The CDR3 DNA reads as TGCGCCAGCAGCCAAGGGGGATTGTGGGCCGGGGAGCTGTTTTTT.

This clonotype was observed a handful of times. The V gene is TRBV10-3, the J gene TRBJ2-7; TRBD1 aligns across 8 bases. The CDR3 is 16 amino acids. Germline V gene lookup returns CDR1 ENHRY and CDR2 SYGVKD. V lost 5 bases to trimming and J lost 3 bases; unmatched junction nucleotides: 12. The CDR3 nucleotides are TGTGCCATCAGTTCGAAGCCGGGACAGGCGAACTACGAGCAGTACTTC. Translated, it gives CAISSKPGQANYEQYF.

The chain has TRBV10-3 and TRBJ2-7, with TRBD2 matching 9 bases. Germline assignment: CDR1 ENHRY and CDR2 SYGVKD. The V gene end was trimmed by 0 bases and the J gene end by 4 bases; junction bases not matched to a gene: 4. This CDR3 contains 15 residues. CDR3 protein: CAISESQTSGYEQYF. As DNA, the CDR3 is TGTGCCATCAGTGAGTCGCAGACTAGCGGTTACGAGCAGTACTTC.

This clonotype turned up a few times. The J gene is TRBJ2-7, the V gene TRBV6-2 or TRBV6-3, with D possibly TRBD1 on 6 matching bases. V gave up 7 bases and J gave up 6 bases, with 13 bases separating them. This CDR3 contains 12 residues. Germline CDR1 MNHEY, CDR2 SVGEGT. DNA of the CDR3: TGTGCCAGCATGACAGGTTTTCCCGAGCAGTACTTC. Translation gives CASMTGFPEQYF.

This clonotype came up many times. The chain employs TRBV7-2 and TRBJ2-7; 12 bases map to TRBD2. J was trimmed by 6 bases and V by 4 bases; bases with no gene match: 10. In germline, CDR1 is SGHTA, CDR2 FQGNSA. CDR3 length: 16 amino acids. DNA for the CDR3: TGTGCCAGCAGCTACACCCTAGCGGGAGGGTTTAGCGAGCAGTACTTC. It yields the protein CASSYTLAGGFSEQYF.

The sample holds many counts of this clonotype. This rearrangement joins TRBV10-3 to TRBJ2-3, with D perhaps matching TRBD1 (7 bases). The CDR3 loop spans 14 amino acids. Germline-derived CDR1 and CDR2 are ENHRY and SYGVKD. V was trimmed by 7 bases and J by 4 bases, leaving 15 bases between them. The CDR3 reads CAIKEGAQADTQYF. The DNA for the CDR3 is TGTGCCATCAAGGAGGGGGCGCAAGCAGATACGCAGTATTTT.

This clonotype was counted at least ten times. The rearrangement links TRBV10-3 to TRBJ1-6; D call uncertain. Germline CDR1 is ENHRY and CDR2 is SYGVKD. The length of the CDR3 is 15 residues. V lost 6 bases and J 0 bases, leaving 9 bases between the germline ends. Here the CDR3 reads CAIRTDGSYNSPLHF. As DNA, the CDR3 is TGTGCCATCAGGACGGACGGCTCCTATAATTCACCCCTCCACTTT.

This chain connects TRBV11-1 to TRBJ1-5; no clear D. There are 17 residues in the CDR3. Germline values: CDR1 SGHAT, CDR2 FQDESV (reference sequence). The ends were cut back, 5 bases at V and 0 bases at J, with 17 bases in the middle. This CDR3 reads CASSPEGRRDSNQPQHF. Here the CDR3 DNA reads TGTGCCAGCAGCCCCGAAGGTAGGAGGGATAGCAATCAGCCCCAGCATTTT.

In this sample, this clonotype turned up many times. The rearrangement links TRBV7-3 to TRBJ2-1; D is unresolved. Germline-derived CDR1 and CDR2 are SGHTA and FQGTGA. V lost 2 bases and J lost 5, with 7 bases in between. The CDR3 runs 13 residues. This CDR3 reads CASSLDQDNEQFF. DNA of the CDR3: TGTGCCAGCAGCTTAGACCAGGACAATGAGCAGTTCTTC.

The table lists this clonotype with a few counts. CDR3 residues: CASRPSGTNTGELFF. The CDR3 nucleotides are TGTGCCAGCAGGCCTTCCGGCACGAACACCGGGGAGCTGTTTTTT. The chain links TRBV7-2 to TRBJ2-2, with D unresolved. Germline-derived CDR1 and CDR2 are SGHTA and FQGNSA. With 6 bases removed from V and 0 bases from J, the gap between germline ends came to 11 bases. This CDR3 region has 15 residues. The entire variable domain, with the rest obtained from reference TRBV7-2 and TRBJ2-2, is as follows: GAGVSQSPSNKVTEKGKDVELRCDPISGHTALYWYRQSLGQGLEFLIYFQGNSAPDKSGLPSDRFSAERTGGSVSTLTIQRTQQEDSAVYLCASRPSGTNTGELFFGEGSRLTVL.

The V and J genes are TRBV11-2 and TRBJ1-2; 7 bases agree with TRBD1. Germline CDR1 is SGHAT and CDR2 is FQNNGV. V shed 6 bases, J shed 4 bases, and the junction held 20 bases outside the gene matches. The CDR3 has 18 amino acids. The CDR3 here is CASSLLSEVETGRYGYTF. The CDR3 nucleotides read TGTGCCAGCAGTCTACTTTCGGAGGTCGAGACAGGGCGCTATGGCTACACCTTC. The variable domain in full, completed from reference TRBV11-2 and TRBJ1-2, reads EAGVAQSPRYKIIEKRQSVAFWCNPISGHATLYWYQQILGQGPKLLIQFQNNGVVDDSQLPKDRFSAERLKGVDSTLKIQPAKLEDSAVYLCASSLLSEVETGRYGYTFGSGTRLTVV.

Only a few counts were recorded for this clonotype. The chain combines TRBV12-3 or TRBV12-4 with TRBJ2-7; 8 nucleotides agree with TRBD2. J gave up 9 bases and V 5 bases, and 15 bases lay outside the gene matches. The CDR3 contains 15 residues. CDR3: CASSPLAVSTVGQYF. DNA for the CDR3: TGTGCCAGCAGTCCACTAGCGGTGTCGACGGTAGGGCAGTACTTC.

Regarding this clonotype: The junction does not match germline at one end; this may be a read error. The V gene is TRBV6-5, the J gene TRBJ2-3; 7 bases are shared with TRBD1. CDR1 is MNHEY and CDR2 is SVGAGI in the germline V gene. This CDR3 region has 16 residues. The CDR3 is CASTYRGSGSTDTQYF. DNA of the CDR3: TGTGCCAGCACTTACAGGGGTTCTGGCAGCACAGATACGCAGTATTTT.

This clonotype was seen many times. V gene TRBV12-3 or TRBV12-4 combines with J gene TRBJ2-7; D is unclear. The CDR3 runs to 15 residues. V was shortened by 3 bases and J by 2 bases, with 14 bases between the two germline ends. The chain's CDR3 is CASSFSGSSPYEQYF. In nucleotides, the CDR3 is TGTGCCAGCAGTTTTAGTGGGTCTTCGCCCTACGAGCAGTACTTC.

This clonotype occurred many times. The V gene is TRBV20-1, the J gene TRBJ2-2; maybe TRBD1 (6 bases). Trimming stripped 1 base from V and 2 bases from J, with 8 bases between. CDR1 and CDR2 (germline): DFQATT, SNEGSKA (reference sequence). The CDR3 is made up of 14 amino acids. The CDR3 reads CSARGDTNTGELFF. DNA for the CDR3: TGCAGTGCTAGAGGGGACACCAACACCGGGGAGCTGTTTTTT.

The CDR3 loop is CSVGLAGAIYNEQFF. The CDR3 nucleotides read TGCAGCGTCGGACTAGCGGGAGCGATATACAATGAGCAGTTCTTC. The chain has TRBV29-1 and TRBJ2-1; 13 bases map to TRBD2. CDR1 is SQVTM and CDR2 is ANQGSEA in the germline V gene. This CDR3 has 15 amino acids. Germline trimming cut 6 bases from V and 4 bases from J; bases unmatched to any gene: 6.

This clonotype was seen repeatedly, ten times or more. The V gene is TRBV12-3 or TRBV12-4, the J gene TRBJ2-5, with TRBD1 matching 8 bases. The V segment lost 2 bases and the J segment 2 bases; nucleotides outside the gene matches: 4. CDR3 size: 15 residues. The CDR3 loop reads CASSLRTGYQETQYF. The CDR3 DNA is TGTGCCAGCAGTTTAAGGACAGGGTATCAAGAGACCCAGTACTTC.

In its sample, this clonotype was seen a few times. The CDR3 nucleotides are TGTGCCAGCAGTTCTTTGGGACAGGGGGCCCACGAGCAGTACTTC. Encoded protein: CASSSLGQGAHEQYF. The chain has TRBV28 and TRBJ2-7; TRBD1 aligns across 12 bases. The CDR3 extends over 15 amino acids. CDR1 is MDHEN, CDR2 SYDVKM, per germline. Trimming cost V 4 bases and J 5 bases; bases outside gene matches: 6.

In nucleotides, the CDR3 is TGTGCCAGCAGTATCGGGACAGCAAGCTACGAGCAGTACTTC. Translated: CASSIGTASYEQYF. V is TRBV12-3 or TRBV12-4 and J is TRBJ2-7; TRBD1 matches 7 bases. This CDR3 is 14 amino acids long. V shed 5 bases and J 3 bases; nucleotides not matched to a gene: 7.

This clonotype appeared many times. The rearrangement uses TRBV6-5 and TRBJ1-6; D unclear. V was cut by 0 bases and J by 9 bases, with 9 bases left in between. The CDR3 runs to 14 residues. Germline CDR1 MNHEY, CDR2 SVGAGI. CDR3 region: CASSYSDGFSPLHF. CDR3 coding DNA: TGTGCCAGCAGTTACTCGGACGGATTTTCACCCCTCCACTTT.

This clonotype was observed a single time. This sequence joins TRBV3-1 and TRBJ2-4; 9 nucleotides line up with TRBD1. The CDR3 sequence is 16 residues long. Germline trimming cut 5 bases from V and 2 bases from J; bases unmatched to any gene: 7. Germline lookup yields CDR1 LGHDT and CDR2 YNNKEL (reference sequence). As DNA, the CDR3 is TGTGCCAGCAGCTGCAACAGGGGGCGATCCAAAAACATTCAGTACTTC. Translated: CASSCNRGRSKNIQYF.

This clonotype has only a few counts. DNA of the CDR3: TGCGCCAGCAGCGAGGCGGGGGGGCCGGGCACAGATACGCAGTATTTT. Residues: CASSEAGGPGTDTQYF. The genes are TRBV5-1 and TRBJ2-3, with TRBD2 matching 9 bases. This CDR3 spans 16 amino acids. Germline loops: CDR1 SGHRS, CDR2 YFSETQ. The V and J ends lost 4 bases and 1 base, in that order; junction bases with no gene match: 7.

This clonotype occurred many times. The rearrangement links TRBV29-1 to TRBJ2-2, with 7 nucleotides matching TRBD1. Trimming cost V 6 bases and J 0 bases; bases outside gene matches: 7. Germline values: CDR1 SQVTM, CDR2 ANQGSEA. CDR3 length: 15 residues. The DNA for the CDR3 is TGCAGCGTCCTTGGACAGGCTGCGAACACCGGGGAGCTGTTTTTT. Its translation is CSVLGQAANTGELFF.